This T cell receptor beta chain was observed in a study of blood T cell repertoires in COVID-19. Overall study context: T cells, B-cell-depleted T cells, or PBMCs supplied cDNA or gDNA.

The data were produced by immunoSEQ multiplex PCR, yet TCRdb's version contains in-frame clones alone and is incomplete. The sample holds roughly 67,000 clones, 76% seen once. The germline V gene encodes CDR1 GTSNPN and CDR2 SVGIG (reference sequence). With V trimmed by 4 bases and J by 8 bases, 9 bases remained unmatched. This CDR3 has 15 residues. The chain has TRBV30 and TRBJ2-1; TRBD2 matches 12 bases. The sequencing sample was made of peripheral blood. The source of this sequence is a woman between 45 and 65 years old with active or convalescent COVID-19. The CDR3 region is CAWTSGRGFRDEQFF. CDR3 nucleotides: TGTGCCTGGACTAGCGGGAGGGGTTTTAGGGATGAGCAGTTCTTC.